The rows below give T cell receptor beta chains drawn from one sample of a study of cytomegalovirus exposure and HLA in healthy donors. Only in-frame clones appear in the TCRdb table, and some are missing; sequencing was by immunoSEQ multiplex PCR. The table shows over 130,000 clones, with approximately 84% occurring only once. Sequenced input: PBMCs. The receptor set was obtained from a man under 40 in good health and CMV-seropositive. CDR3s include the opening cysteine and the closing phenylalanine or tryptophan. Fields, in order: V gene, J gene, D gene, clone size, CDR3 DNA, CDR3 protein. A D gene is named only where the DNA matches it firmly. Rows give clone size only sometimes, using once, few, many, or a class for an expanded clone.

V: TRBV28; J: TRBJ2-7; D: TRBD1; size: NA; DNA: TGTGCCAGCAGTCCATCGTGGGGGCGGACAGGGGGGCCCCCTGAGACCTACGAGCAGTACTTC; CDR3: CASSPSWGRTGGPPETYEQYF
V: TRBV10-3; J: TRBJ2-3; D: NA; size: NA; DNA: TGTGCCATCGCAGACTTAGCTAGCACAGATACGCAGTATTTT; CDR3: CAIADLASTDTQYF
V: TRBV5-1; J: TRBJ1-5; D: NA; size: NA; DNA: TGCGCCAGCAGCTTGGAGGGGGACCTCGGAGGAGGTCAGCCCCAGCATTTT; CDR3: CASSLEGDLGGGQPQHF
V: TRBV19; J: TRBJ2-7; D: NA; size: NA; DNA: TGTGCCAGTAGTATAGATCCCAGCGGCTACGAGCAGTACTTC; CDR3: CASSIDPSGYEQYF
V: TRBV9; J: TRBJ2-3; D: TRBD2; size: NA; DNA: TGTGCCAGCAGCGTAGAGGTAAATAGCGGGGGAAGCACAGATACGCAGTATTTT; CDR3: CASSVEVNSGGSTDTQYF
V: TRBV7-9; J: TRBJ2-7; D: TRBD1; size: NA; DNA: TGTGCCAGCAGCTCGGACAGGGGGTATGCCCCTTCCTACGAGCAGTACTTC; CDR3: CASSSDRGYAPSYEQYF
V: TRBV6-5; J: TRBJ2-7; D: TRBD1; size: NA; DNA: TGTGCCAGCAGTGTAGGAGGACAGGGCTACGAGCAGTACTTC; CDR3: CASSVGGQGYEQYF
V: TRBV2; J: TRBJ1-3; D: NA; size: NA; DNA: TGTGCCAGCAGTCCGGGCGGGTTACGAGGAAACACCATATATTTT; CDR3: CASSPGGLRGNTIYF
V: TRBV7-9; J: TRBJ2-3; D: NA; size: once; DNA: TGTGCCAGCAGCCCGGCGGCCACAGATACGCAGTATTTT; CDR3: CASSPAATDTQYF
V: TRBV7-9; J: TRBJ1-1; D: TRBD1; size: NA; DNA: TGTGCCAGCAGCTCCGGACAGGGTAGCACTGAAGCTTTCTTT; CDR3: CASSSGQGSTEAFF
V: TRBV28; J: TRBJ1-2; D: NA; size: NA; DNA: TGTGCCAGCAGGCGGGAGAGCTACACCTTC; CDR3: CASRRESYTF
V: TRBV29-1; J: TRBJ2-1; D: TRBD1; size: NA; DNA: TGCAGCGTTGAACGGACAGGGCCCTACAATGAGCAGTTCTTC; CDR3: CSVERTGPYNEQFF
V: TRBV18; J: TRBJ1-5; D: TRBD1; size: once; DNA: TGTGCCAGCTCACCTTCGGGGACAGGCAATCAGCCCCAGCATTTT; CDR3: CASSPSGTGNQPQHF
V: TRBV10-3; J: TRBJ2-5; D: NA; size: NA; DNA: TGTGCCATCAGTGTAGCCGGGGACCAAGAGACCCAGTACTTC; CDR3: CAISVAGDQETQYF
V: TRBV5-1; J: TRBJ2-7; D: NA; size: NA; DNA: TGCGCCAGCAGCCCCCAGGGTAGCGGATCCTACGAGCAGTACTTC; CDR3: CASSPQGSGSYEQYF
V: TRBV30; J: TRBJ2-7; D: NA; size: NA; DNA: TGTGCCTGGAGTGCCGGACAATCCAATTACGAGCAGTACTTC; CDR3: CAWSAGQSNYEQYF
V: TRBV6-6; J: TRBJ1-6; D: TRBD1; size: NA; DNA: TGTGCCAGCACCTTGACAGGGTATAATTCACCCCTCCACTTT; CDR3: CASTLTGYNSPLHF
V: TRBV7-9; J: TRBJ1-4; D: NA; size: once; DNA: TGTGCCAGCGTACGGGGAGGGATGGAGACTAATGAAAAACTGTTTTTT; CDR3: CASVRGGMETNEKLFF
V: TRBV4-2; J: TRBJ1-1; D: NA; size: few; DNA: TGTGCCAGCAGCCAAGACAGAAAACACACTGAAGCTTTCTTT; CDR3: CASSQDRKHTEAFF
V: TRBV7-6; J: TRBJ2-7; D: NA; size: NA; DNA: TGTGCCAGCAGCCGCAATCAAGAGTACGAGCAGTACTTC; CDR3: CASSRNQEYEQYF
V: TRBV7-9; J: TRBJ2-7; D: TRBD2; size: NA; DNA: TGTGCCAGCACGGGAGGTCGGGCCTACGAGCAGTACTTC; CDR3: CASTGGRAYEQYF
V: TRBV5-8; J: TRBJ2-2; D: NA; size: NA; DNA: TGTGCCAGCAGCGCCGGTTTGGTTTACACCGGGGAGCTGTTTTTT; CDR3: CASSAGLVYTGELFF
V: TRBV11-3; J: TRBJ1-1; D: NA; size: NA; DNA: TGTGCCAGCAGCCCAATGCGTTCGAGGGAAGCTTTCTTT; CDR3: CASSPMRSREAFF
V: TRBV6-5; J: TRBJ1-4; D: TRBD1; size: few; DNA: TGTGCCAGCAGTCCGGGACAGGTTAATGAAAAACTGTTTTTT; CDR3: CASSPGQVNEKLFF
V: TRBV14; J: TRBJ2-1; D: TRBD2; size: NA; DNA: TGTGCCAGCAGCCAAGTCACTAGCGGCCACAATGAGCAGTTCTTC; CDR3: CASSQVTSGHNEQFF
V: TRBV4-1; J: TRBJ1-2; D: NA; size: few; DNA: TGCGCCAGCAAAAGGTCAGGCAACTATGGCTACACCTTC; CDR3: CASKRSGNYGYTF
V: TRBV5-4; J: TRBJ1-2; D: TRBD1; size: NA; DNA: TGTGCCAGCAGCTCAGCCGAACAGGGGGCGCCTGGCTACACCTTC; CDR3: CASSSAEQGAPGYTF
V: TRBV11-2; J: TRBJ2-5; D: TRBD2; size: NA; DNA: TGTGCCAGCAGCTATACTAGCGGGCCCGATCAAGAGACCCAGTACTTC; CDR3: CASSYTSGPDQETQYF
V: TRBV2; J: TRBJ2-7; D: TRBD1; size: NA; DNA: TGTGCCAGCAGTCCCGAGGGGACAGGGGACTACGAGCAGTACTTC; CDR3: CASSPEGTGDYEQYF